This T cell receptor beta chain was documented in a study of metastatic and nonmetastatic thyroid tumors. Study-wide context: Both malignant and benign thyroid patients supplied peripheral blood and tumor or nodule tissue samples, across which the repertoires of these patients were then compared. Study outcomes and limitations: TCR beta diversity was reportedly significantly higher in malignant thyroid tumors than benign nodules, in blood and tumor.

This clone was observed at least ten times. The antigen remains unidentified. CDR3 size: 17 residues. Trimming left V 4 bases short and J 2 bases short, with 18 bases between. Germline assignment: CDR1 KGHDR and CDR2 SFDVKD. All patients reached thyroid surgery having received no treatment beforehand. MiXCR reprocessed the PCR reads for TCRdb. This table has over 15,000 clones, around 25% appearing once. This receptor was taken from a female donor with papillary thyroid cancer or a benign thyroid nodule (not recorded which). Some clones in this sample may be carry-over from other donors' samples. V is TRBV24-1 and J is TRBJ2-3; no definite D call. The sequenced sample was tumor tissue. CDR3 in DNA: TGTGCCACCAGTGACCCATTGACGGAAGGGAACACAGATACGCAGTATTTT. Protein product: CATSDPLTEGNTDTQYF.